The clone carrying this TCR beta chain has just one count. The antigen is unknown. The length of the CDR3 is 16 residues. Germline V gene data show CDR1 as SGHDT and CDR2 as YYEEEE. Trimming cost V 3 bases and J 2 bases; bases outside gene matches: 5. Primers for the PCR totalled 60 Vbeta and 13 Jbeta. The method was immunoSEQ multiplex PCR; TCRdb's version includes in-frame clones alone and lacks a portion of them. The repertoire includes 120,000 or so clones, 65% to 90% of them detected once, and around 2.2% sits in the top ten. This specimen belongs to a study of cytomegalovirus exposure and HLA in healthy donors. Donors in the study were healthy people who gave bone marrow. Study-wide results and caveats: A list of 150 or so TCR beta chains associated with cytomegalovirus was given.

The chain has TRBV5-6 and TRBJ1-3, with 10 bases lining up with TRBD1. The sequenced sample was PBMCs. This TCR came from a man younger than 45 in good health and CMV-seronegative. The CDR3 DNA is TGTGCCAGCAGCTGGGACAGGGGTAGCACTGGAAACACCATATATTTT. Translation gives CASSWDRGSTGNTIYF.